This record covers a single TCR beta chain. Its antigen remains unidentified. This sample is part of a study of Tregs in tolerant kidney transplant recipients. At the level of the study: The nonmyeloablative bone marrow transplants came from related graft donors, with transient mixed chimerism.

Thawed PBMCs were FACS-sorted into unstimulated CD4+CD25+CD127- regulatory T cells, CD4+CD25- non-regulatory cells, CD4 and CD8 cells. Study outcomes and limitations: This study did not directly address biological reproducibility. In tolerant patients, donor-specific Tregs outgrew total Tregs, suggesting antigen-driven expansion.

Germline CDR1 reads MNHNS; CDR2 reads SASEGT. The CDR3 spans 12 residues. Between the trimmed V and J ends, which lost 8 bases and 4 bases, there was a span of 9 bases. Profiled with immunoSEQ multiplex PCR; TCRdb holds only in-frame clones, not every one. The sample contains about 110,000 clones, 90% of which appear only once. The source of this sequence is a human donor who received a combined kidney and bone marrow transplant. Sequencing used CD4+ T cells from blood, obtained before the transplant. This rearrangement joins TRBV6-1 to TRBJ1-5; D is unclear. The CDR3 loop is CASRTENQPQHF. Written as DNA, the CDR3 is TGTGCCAGCCGAACGGAGAATCAGCCCCAGCATTTT.